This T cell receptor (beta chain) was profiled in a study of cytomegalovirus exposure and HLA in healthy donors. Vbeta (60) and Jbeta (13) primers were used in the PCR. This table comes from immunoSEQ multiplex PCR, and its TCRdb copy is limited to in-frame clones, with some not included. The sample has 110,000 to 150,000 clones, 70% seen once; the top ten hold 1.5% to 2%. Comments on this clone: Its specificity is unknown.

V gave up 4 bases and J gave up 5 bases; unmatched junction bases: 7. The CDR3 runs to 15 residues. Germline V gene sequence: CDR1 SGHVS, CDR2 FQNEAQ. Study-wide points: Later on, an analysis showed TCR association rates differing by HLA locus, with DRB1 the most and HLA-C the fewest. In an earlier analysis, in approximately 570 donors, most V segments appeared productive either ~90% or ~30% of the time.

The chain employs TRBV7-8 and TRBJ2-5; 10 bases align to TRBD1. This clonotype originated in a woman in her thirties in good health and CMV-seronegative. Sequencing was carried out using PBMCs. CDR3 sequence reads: CASSSDRGLWETQYF. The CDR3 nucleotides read TGTGCCAGCAGCTCAGACAGGGGGCTGTGGGAGACCCAGTACTTC.